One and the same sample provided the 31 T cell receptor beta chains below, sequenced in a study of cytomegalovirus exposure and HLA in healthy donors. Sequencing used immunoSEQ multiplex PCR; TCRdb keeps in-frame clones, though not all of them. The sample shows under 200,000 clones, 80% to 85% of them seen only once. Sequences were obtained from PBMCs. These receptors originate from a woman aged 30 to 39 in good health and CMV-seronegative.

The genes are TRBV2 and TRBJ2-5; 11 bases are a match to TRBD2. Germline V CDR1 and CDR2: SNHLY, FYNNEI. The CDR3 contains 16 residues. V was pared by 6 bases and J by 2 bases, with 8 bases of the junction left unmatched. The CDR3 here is CASRATSGAIQETQYF. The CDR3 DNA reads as TGTGCCAGCAGAGCGACTAGCGGGGCCATACAAGAGACCCAGTACTTC. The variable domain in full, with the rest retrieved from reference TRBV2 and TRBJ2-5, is EPEVTQTPSHQVTQMGQEVILRCVPISNHLYFYWYRQILGQKVEFLVSFYNNEISEKSEIFDDQFSVERPDGSNFTLKIRSTKLEDSAMYFCASRATSGAIQETQYFGPGTRLLVL.

The CDR3 is CASSYQGPNTEAFF. CDR3 bases: TGTGCCAGCAGTTACCAGGGGCCGAACACTGAAGCTTTCTTT. The chain is built from TRBV6-6 and TRBJ1-1; perhaps TRBD1 as D (6 bases). V was shortened by 2 bases and J by 1 base, with 8 bases between the two germline ends. The CDR3 totals 14 residues. Germline-derived CDR1 and CDR2 are MNHNY and SVGAGI (reference sequence).

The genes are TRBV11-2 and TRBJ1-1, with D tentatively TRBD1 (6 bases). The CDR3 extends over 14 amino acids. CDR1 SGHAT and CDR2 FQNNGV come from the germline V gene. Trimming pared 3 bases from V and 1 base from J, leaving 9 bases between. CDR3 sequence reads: CASSFGQRNTEAFF. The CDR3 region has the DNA TGTGCCAGCAGCTTCGGACAGAGGAACACTGAAGCTTTCTTT.

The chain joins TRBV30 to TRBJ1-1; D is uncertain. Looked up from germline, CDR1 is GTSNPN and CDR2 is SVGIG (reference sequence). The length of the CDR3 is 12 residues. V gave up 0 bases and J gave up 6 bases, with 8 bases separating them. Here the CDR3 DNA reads TGTGCCTGGAGTGTCAGAAACCCTGAAGCTTTCTTT. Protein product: CAWSVRNPEAFF.

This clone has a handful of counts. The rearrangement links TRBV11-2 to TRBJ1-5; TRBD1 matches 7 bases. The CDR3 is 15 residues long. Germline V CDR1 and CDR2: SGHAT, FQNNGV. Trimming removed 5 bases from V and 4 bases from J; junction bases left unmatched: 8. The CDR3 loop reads CASSPGQQKNQPQHF. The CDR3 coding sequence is TGTGCCAGCAGCCCGGGACAGCAAAAAAATCAGCCCCAGCATTTT.

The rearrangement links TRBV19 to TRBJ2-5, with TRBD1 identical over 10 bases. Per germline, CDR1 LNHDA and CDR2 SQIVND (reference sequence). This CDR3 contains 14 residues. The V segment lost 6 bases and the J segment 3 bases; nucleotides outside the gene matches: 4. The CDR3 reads CASSPGTGEETQYF. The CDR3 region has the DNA TGTGCCAGTAGCCCCGGGACAGGGGAAGAGACCCAGTACTTC.

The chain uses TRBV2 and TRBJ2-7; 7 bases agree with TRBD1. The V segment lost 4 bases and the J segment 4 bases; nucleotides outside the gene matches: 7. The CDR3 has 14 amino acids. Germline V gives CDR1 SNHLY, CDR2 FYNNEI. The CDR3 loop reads CASSVFQGEYEQYF. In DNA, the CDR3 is TGTGCCAGCAGTGTCTTCCAGGGGGAATACGAGCAGTACTTC. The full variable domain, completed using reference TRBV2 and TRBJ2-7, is EPEVTQTPSHQVTQMGQEVILRCVPISNHLYFYWYRQILGQKVEFLVSFYNNEISEKSEIFDDQFSVERPDGSNFTLKIRSTKLEDSAMYFCASSVFQGEYEQYFGPGTRLTVT.

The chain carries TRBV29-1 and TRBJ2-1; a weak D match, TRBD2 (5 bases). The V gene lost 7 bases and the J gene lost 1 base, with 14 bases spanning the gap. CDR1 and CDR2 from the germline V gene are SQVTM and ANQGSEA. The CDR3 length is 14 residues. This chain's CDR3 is CSDQLAKSYNEQFF. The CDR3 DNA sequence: TGCAGCGACCAATTAGCGAAATCCTACAATGAGCAGTTCTTC.

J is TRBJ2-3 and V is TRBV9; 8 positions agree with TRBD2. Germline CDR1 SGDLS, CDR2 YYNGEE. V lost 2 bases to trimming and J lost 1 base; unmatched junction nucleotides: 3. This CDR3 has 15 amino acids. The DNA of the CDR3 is TGTGCCAGCAGCGTGCAAGCGGGGGGCACAGATACGCAGTATTTT. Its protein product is CASSVQAGGTDTQYF.

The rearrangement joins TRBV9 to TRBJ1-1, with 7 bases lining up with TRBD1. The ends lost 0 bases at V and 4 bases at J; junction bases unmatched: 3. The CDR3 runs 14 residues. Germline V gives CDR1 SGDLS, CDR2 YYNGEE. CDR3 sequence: CASSVGPGGTEAFF. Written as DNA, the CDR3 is TGTGCCAGCAGCGTAGGGCCAGGGGGCACTGAAGCTTTCTTT.

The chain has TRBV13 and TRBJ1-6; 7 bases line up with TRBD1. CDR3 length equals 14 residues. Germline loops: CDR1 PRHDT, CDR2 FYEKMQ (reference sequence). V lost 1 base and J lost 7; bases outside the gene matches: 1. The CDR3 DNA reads TGTGCCAGCAGCTTAGTACAGGGGAATTCACCCCTCCACTTT. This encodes CASSLVQGNSPLHF.

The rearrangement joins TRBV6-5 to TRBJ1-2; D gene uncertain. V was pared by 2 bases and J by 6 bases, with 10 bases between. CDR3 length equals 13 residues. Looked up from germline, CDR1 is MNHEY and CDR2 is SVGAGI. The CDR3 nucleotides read TGTGCCAGCAGTTACGTCCCAGAACATGGCTACACCTTC. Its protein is CASSYVPEHGYTF.

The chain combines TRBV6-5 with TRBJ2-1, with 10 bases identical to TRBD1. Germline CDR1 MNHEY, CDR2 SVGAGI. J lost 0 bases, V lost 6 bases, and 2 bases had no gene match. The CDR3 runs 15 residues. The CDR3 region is CASSWTGGSYNEQFF. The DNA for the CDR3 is TGTGCCAGCAGCTGGACAGGGGGCTCCTACAATGAGCAGTTCTTC.

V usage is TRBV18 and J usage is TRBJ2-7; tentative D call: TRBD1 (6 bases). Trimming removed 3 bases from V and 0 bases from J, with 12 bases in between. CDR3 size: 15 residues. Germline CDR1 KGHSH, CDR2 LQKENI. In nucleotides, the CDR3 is TGTGCCAGCTCACCCTTCGGACAGAGCTCCTACGAGCAGTACTTC. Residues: CASSPFGQSSYEQYF.

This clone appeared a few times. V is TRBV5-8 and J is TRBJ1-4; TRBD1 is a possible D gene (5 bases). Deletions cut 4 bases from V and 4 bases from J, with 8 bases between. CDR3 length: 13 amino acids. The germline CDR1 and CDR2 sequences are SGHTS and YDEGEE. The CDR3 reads CASSGGLNEKLFF. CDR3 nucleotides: TGTGCCAGCAGCGGGGGACTTAATGAAAAACTGTTTTTT.

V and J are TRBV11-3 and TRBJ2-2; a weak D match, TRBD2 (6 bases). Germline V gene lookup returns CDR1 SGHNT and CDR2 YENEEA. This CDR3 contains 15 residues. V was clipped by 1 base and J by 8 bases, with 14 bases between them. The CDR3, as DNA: TGTGCCAGCAGCTTAGTTCGGGGGACGGTGGGGGAGCTGTTTTTT. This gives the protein CASSLVRGTVGELFF.

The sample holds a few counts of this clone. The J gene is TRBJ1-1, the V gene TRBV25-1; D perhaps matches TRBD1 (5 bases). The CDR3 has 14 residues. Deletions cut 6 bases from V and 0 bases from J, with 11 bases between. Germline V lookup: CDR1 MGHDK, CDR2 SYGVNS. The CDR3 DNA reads TGTGCCAGCAGAAGAGGACACCTGAACACTGAAGCTTTCTTT. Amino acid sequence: CASRRGHLNTEAFF.

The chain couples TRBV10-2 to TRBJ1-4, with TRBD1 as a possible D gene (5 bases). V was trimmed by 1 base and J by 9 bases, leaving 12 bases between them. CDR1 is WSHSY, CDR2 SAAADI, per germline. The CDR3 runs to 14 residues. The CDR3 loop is CASSEWGDMKKLFF. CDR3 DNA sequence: TGCGCCAGCAGTGAGTGGGGGGATATGAAAAAACTGTTTTTT.

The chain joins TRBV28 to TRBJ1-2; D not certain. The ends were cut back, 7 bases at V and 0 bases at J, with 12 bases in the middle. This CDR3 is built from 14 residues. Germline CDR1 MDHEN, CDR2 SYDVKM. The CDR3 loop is CASKLSVSNYGYTF. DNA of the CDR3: TGTGCCAGCAAACTCTCCGTTTCTAACTATGGCTACACCTTC.

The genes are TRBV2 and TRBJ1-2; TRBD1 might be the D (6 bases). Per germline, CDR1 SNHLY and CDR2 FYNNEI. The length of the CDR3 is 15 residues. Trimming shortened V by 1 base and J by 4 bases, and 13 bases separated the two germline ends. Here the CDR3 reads CASSEGVARGYGYTF. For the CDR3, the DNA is TGTGCCAGCAGTGAAGGGGTCGCCAGGGGCTATGGCTACACCTTC.

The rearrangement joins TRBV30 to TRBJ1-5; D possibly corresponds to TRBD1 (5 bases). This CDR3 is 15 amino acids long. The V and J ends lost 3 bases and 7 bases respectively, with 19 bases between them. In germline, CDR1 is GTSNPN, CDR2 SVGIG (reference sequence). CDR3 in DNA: TGTGCCTGGAGCGGAGGGACGCCCGGGGGGCAGCCCCAGCATTTT. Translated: CAWSGGTPGGQPQHF.

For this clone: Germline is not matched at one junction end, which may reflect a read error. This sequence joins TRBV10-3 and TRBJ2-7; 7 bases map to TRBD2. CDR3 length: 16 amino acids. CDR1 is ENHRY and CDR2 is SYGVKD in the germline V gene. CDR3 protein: CAISPLGGDVSHEQYF. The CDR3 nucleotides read TGTGCCATCAGCCCTTTGGGGGGGGACGTCTCCCACGAGCAGTACTTC.

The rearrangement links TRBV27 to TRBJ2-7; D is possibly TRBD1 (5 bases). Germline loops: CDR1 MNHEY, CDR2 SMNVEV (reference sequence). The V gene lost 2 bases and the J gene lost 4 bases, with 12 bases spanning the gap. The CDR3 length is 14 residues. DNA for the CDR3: TGTGCCAGCAGTTTAAAGGACAAGGTATACGAGCAGTACTTC. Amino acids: CASSLKDKVYEQYF.

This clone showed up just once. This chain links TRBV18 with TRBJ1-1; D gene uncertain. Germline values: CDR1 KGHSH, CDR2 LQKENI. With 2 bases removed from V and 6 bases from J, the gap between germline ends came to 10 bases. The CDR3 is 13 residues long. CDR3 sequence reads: CASSPSPQAEAFF. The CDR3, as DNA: TGTGCCAGCTCACCATCTCCCCAGGCTGAAGCTTTCTTT.

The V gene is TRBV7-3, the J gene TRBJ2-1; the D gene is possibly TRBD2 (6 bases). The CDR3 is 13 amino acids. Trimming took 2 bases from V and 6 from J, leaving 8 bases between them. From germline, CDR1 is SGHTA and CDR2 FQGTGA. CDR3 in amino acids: CASSLYGGNEQFF. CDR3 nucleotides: TGTGCCAGCAGCTTATACGGGGGCAATGAGCAGTTCTTC.

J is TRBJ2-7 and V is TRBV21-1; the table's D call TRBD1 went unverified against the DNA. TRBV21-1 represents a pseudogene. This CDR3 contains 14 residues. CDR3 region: CASSKVDRSYEQYF. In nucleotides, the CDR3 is TGTGCCAGCAGCAAAGTAGACAGGTCCTACGAGCAGTACTTC.

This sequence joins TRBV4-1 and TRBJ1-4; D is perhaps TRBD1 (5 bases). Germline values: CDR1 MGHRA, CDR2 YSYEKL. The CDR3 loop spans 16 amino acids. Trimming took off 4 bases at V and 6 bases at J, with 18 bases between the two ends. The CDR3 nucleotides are TGCGCCAGCAGCCGGGGGGAAAGGGGAGAAGATGAAAAACTGTTTTTT. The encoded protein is CASSRGERGEDEKLFF.

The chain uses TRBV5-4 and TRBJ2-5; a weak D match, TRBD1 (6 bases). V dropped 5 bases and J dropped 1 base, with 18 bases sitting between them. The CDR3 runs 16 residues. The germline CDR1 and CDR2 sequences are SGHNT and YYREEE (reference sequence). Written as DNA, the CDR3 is TGTGCCAGCAGACCCGGGACAAGGGGCCTCCAAGAGACCCAGTACTTC. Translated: CASRPGTRGLQETQYF.

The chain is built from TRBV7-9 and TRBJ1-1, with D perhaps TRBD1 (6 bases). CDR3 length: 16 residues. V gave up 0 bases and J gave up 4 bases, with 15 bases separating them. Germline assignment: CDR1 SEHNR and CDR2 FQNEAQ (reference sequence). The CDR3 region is CASSLAGGGFGTEAFF. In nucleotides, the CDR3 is TGTGCCAGCAGCTTAGCAGGGGGTGGGTTCGGCACTGAAGCTTTCTTT.

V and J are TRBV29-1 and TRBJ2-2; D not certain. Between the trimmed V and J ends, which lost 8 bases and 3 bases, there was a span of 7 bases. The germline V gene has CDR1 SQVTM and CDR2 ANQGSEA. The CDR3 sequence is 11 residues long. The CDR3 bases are TGCAGCTTCCGGGACACCGGGGAGCTGTTTTTT. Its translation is CSFRDTGELFF.

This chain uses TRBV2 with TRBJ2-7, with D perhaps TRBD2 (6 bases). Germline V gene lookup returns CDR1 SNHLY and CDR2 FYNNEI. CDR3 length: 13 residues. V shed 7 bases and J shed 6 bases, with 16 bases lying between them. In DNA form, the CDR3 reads TGTGCCAGCACACCCTCCCCGCGGGGCGAGCAGTACTTC. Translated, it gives CASTPSPRGEQYF.